The 5 T cell receptor beta chains reported below all come from one sample, sequenced in a study of identical twins. A single record per CDR3 protein comes from TCRdb applying MiXCR to the 5' RACE reads. The data hold around 570,000 distinct CDR3 sequences, with 9.6% observed a single time. These data also featured in a second study, about yellow fever vaccine responses in identical twins.

Material for sequencing was PBMCs. The receptor set was obtained from a woman aged 18-30 years in good health.

This clonotype was observed a few times. This chain links TRBV6-2 or TRBV6-3 with TRBJ1-2; 9 nucleotides line up with TRBD1. With 6 bases clipped from V and 7 bases from J, the junction kept 9 bases outside the gene matches. The CDR3 contains 14 residues. Germline CDR1 MNHEY, CDR2 SVGEGT. The DNA of the CDR3 is TGTGCCAGCAGACCTTTGGACAGGGGATTTGGCTACACCTTC. It codes for CASRPLDRGFGYTF.

The genes are TRBV7-9 and TRBJ2-7; TRBD1 might be the D (6 bases). Trimming removed 3 bases from V and 7 bases from J, with 13 bases in between. This CDR3 comprises 13 residues. In germline, CDR1 is SEHNR, CDR2 FQNEAQ (reference sequence). This chain's CDR3 is CASSLGTGIEQYF. CDR3 in DNA: TGTGCCAGCAGCTTGGGAACAGGGATTGAGCAGTACTTC. Full variable domain (remainder filled in from reference TRBV7-9 and TRBJ2-7): DTGVSQNPRHKITKRGQNVTFRCDPISEHNRLYWYRQTLGQGPEFLTYFQNEAQLEKSRLLSDRFSAERPKGSFSTLEIQRTEQGDSAMYLCASSLGTGIEQYFGPGTRLTVT.

CDR3 sequence (DNA): TGCGCCAGCAGCTTGGTAGGGCAATCAGGGAACCACGAGCAGTACTTC. Translated: CASSLVGQSGNHEQYF. The genes are TRBV5-1 and TRBJ2-7; D might be TRBD1 (5 bases). V lost 0 bases and J lost 5, with 18 bases in between. Germline V gene sequence: CDR1 SGHRS, CDR2 YFSETQ. This CDR3 spans 16 amino acids.

The rearrangement links TRBV5-5 to TRBJ2-7; D gene ambiguous. The CDR3 consists of 12 residues. The V gene lost 6 bases and the J gene lost 2 bases, with 9 bases spanning the gap. Germline V lookup: CDR1 SGHKS, CDR2 YYEKEE (reference sequence). The CDR3 spells CASTAPTYEQYF. The CDR3 DNA reads as TGTGCCAGCACCGCACCGACCTACGAGCAGTACTTC.

This clonotype came up many times. This sequence joins TRBV29-1 and TRBJ2-2; 9 nucleotides line up with TRBD1. Trimming at V came to 5 bases and at J to 3 bases, leaving 4 bases not matched to a gene. The length of the CDR3 is 14 residues. Germline V gene sequence: CDR1 SQVTM, CDR2 ANQGSEA. CDR3 nucleotides: TGCAGCGTTCTTGGACAGGGGTACACCGGGGAGCTGTTTTTT. Its protein is CSVLGQGYTGELFF.